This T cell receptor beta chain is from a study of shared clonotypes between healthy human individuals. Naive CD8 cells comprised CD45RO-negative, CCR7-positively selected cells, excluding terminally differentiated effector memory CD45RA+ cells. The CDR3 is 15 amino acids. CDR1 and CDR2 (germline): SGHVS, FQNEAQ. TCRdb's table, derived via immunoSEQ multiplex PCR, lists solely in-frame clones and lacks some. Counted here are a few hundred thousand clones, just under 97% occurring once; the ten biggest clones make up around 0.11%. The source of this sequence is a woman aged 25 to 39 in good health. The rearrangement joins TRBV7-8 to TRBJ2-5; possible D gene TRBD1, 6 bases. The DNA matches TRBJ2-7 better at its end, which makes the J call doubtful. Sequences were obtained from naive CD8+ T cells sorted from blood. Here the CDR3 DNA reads TGTGCCAGCAGCTTAGAGTCTGTACAGGGCTACGAGCAGTACTTC. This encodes CASSLESVQGYEQYF.